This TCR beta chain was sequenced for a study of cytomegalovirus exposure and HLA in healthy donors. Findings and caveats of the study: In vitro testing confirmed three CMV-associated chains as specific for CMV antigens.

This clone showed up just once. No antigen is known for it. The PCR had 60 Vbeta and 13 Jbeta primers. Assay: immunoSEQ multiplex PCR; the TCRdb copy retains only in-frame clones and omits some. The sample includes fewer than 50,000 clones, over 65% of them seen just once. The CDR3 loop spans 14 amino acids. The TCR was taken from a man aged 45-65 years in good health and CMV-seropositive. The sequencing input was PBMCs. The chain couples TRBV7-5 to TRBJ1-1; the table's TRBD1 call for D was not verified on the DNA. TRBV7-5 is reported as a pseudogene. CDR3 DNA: TGTGCCAGAAGCACCTCGAGGGGGCGTACTGAAGCTTTCTTT. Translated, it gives CARSTSRGRTEAFF.